The clone carrying this T cell receptor beta chain was recorded at least ten times. Its antigen is undetermined. This entry is derived from a study of T cells after posttransplantation cyclophosphamide. Whole-study findings and limits: After PTCy, TRB diversity resembled that of CNI/methotrexate controls. Tissue-infiltrating T cells from skin or gut overlapped little with blood T cells. Later blood repertoires were often dominated by clones from the donor CD8+ memory compartment.

Cyclophosphamide on days +3 and +4 followed busulfan-fludarabine conditioning and a marrow graft. In germline, CDR1 is SGHTA, CDR2 FQGNSA. The CDR3 totals 19 residues. With 3 bases clipped from V and 0 bases from J, the junction kept 12 bases outside the gene matches. The method was immunoSEQ multiplex PCR; TCRdb's version includes in-frame clones alone and lacks a portion of them. The data show about 12,000 clones, none appearing only once, with 20% to 30% held by the ten largest. The source was PBMCs, collected after allogeneic stem cell transplant with posttransplant cyclophosphamide. The sequence was collected from a female patient aged 40 to 50 who received an allogeneic stem cell transplant from a related donor, was CMV-positive, and had acute GVHD only. Some T cells could come from the graft donor. The chain combines TRBV7-2 with TRBJ2-1; TRBD2 agrees at 9 bases. CDR3 sequence reads: CASSFSARLLAGSYNEQFF. DNA for the CDR3: TGTGCCAGCAGCTTTTCGGCTAGACTACTAGCGGGCTCCTACAATGAGCAGTTCTTC. Full variable domain (outside the CDR3, taken from reference TRBV7-2 and TRBJ2-1): GAGVSQSPSNKVTEKGKDVELRCDPISGHTALYWYRQSLGQGLEFLIYFQGNSAPDKSGLPSDRFSAERTGGSVSTLTIQRTQQEDSAVYLCASSFSARLLAGSYNEQFFGPGTRLTVL.